The present entry profiles one TCR beta chain with its context. Its antigen remains unknown. CDR1 is LNHDA and CDR2 is SQIVND in the germline V gene (reference sequence). This CDR3 region has 20 residues. With 4 bases clipped from V and 2 bases from J, the junction kept 19 bases outside the gene matches. This specimen comes from a study of a mutant IDH1 vaccine in newly diagnosed glioma. Overall study context: Patients arrived already treated with radiotherapy, temozolomide, or both, most having had both.

TCRdb's copy holds only in-frame clones and misses some; the assay was immunoSEQ multiplex PCR. The data show roughly 40,000 clones, about 91% seen once. Indicated time point: week 23, last vaccination. Vaccinated patients received 300 ug of mutant IDH1 20-mer peptide per dose, with topical imiquimod. This chain links TRBV19 with TRBJ2-3; 9 bases are shared with TRBD2. Sample: PBMCs, taken from a glioma patient whose treatment included an IDH1 peptide vaccine. This receptor was taken from a man aged 50-59 years with glioma. The CDR3: CASSTGDRAGTSLPTDTQYF. Here the CDR3 DNA reads TGTGCCAGTAGTACCGGGGACAGAGCCGGGACTAGCCTCCCCACAGATACGCAGTATTTT.